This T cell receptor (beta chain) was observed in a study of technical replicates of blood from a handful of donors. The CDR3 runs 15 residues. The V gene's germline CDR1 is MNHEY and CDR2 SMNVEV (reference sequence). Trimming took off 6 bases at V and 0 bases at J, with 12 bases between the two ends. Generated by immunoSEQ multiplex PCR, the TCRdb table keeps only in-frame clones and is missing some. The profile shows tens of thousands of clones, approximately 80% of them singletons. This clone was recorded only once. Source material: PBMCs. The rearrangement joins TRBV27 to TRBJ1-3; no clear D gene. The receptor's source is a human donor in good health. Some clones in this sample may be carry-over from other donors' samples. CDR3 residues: CASRPGLSSGNTIYF. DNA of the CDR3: TGTGCCAGCAGACCCGGACTCAGCTCTGGAAACACCATATATTTT.